This T cell receptor (beta chain) was found in a study of cytomegalovirus exposure and HLA in healthy donors. Study-level findings and limits: The classifier reportedly diagnosed cytomegalovirus status with high sensitivity and specificity.

In the PCR, 60 Vbeta and 13 Jbeta primers were used. Per the authors' pipeline: Among the unique TCR beta chains that a later analysis counted, about 85 million in all, roughly 11 million were shared. The repertoire was sequenced with immunoSEQ multiplex PCR; TCRdb's copy has only in-frame clones and lacks some. For V, J and clone size, that table is used; D and trimming come from the DNA. This table has 200,000 to 250,000 clones, roughly 68% appearing once. On this clone itself: Its cognate antigen is unknown.

Germline values: CDR1 SGHRS, CDR2 YFSETQ. V was shortened by 3 bases and J by 3 bases, with 12 bases between the two germline ends. There are 14 residues in the CDR3. Donors in the study were healthy people who gave bone marrow. Sequenced material: PBMCs. This receptor was obtained from a middle-aged man in good health and CMV-seropositive. The chain employs TRBV5-1 and TRBJ2-5, with D perhaps TRBD2 (5 bases). The CDR3, as DNA: TGCGCCAGCAGCTCCCGGACTTTTGAAGAGACCCAGTACTTC. This encodes CASSSRTFEETQYF.